Below, 17 T cell receptor beta chains from the same sample are listed, as sequenced in a study of control samples from healthy donors and cancer patients. The assay was immunoSEQ multiplex PCR, and TCRdb's table has in-frame clones only and misses some. This sample has some 150,000 clones, with about 94% found just once. The sample consisted of blood. All receptors come from a man aged 50-60 years in good health.

J is TRBJ2-3 and V is TRBV27; 10 positions agree with TRBD2. The V gene end was trimmed by 4 bases and the J gene end by 1 base; junction bases not matched to a gene: 11. CDR3 length: 18 amino acids. Germline V gives CDR1 MNHEY, CDR2 SMNVEV (reference sequence). The CDR3 nucleotides are TGTGCCAGCAGTTCGCCTAGCGGGAGAGTCTTAGGCACAGATACGCAGTATTTT. Its translation is CASSSPSGRVLGTDTQYF.

The chain is built from TRBV7-3 and TRBJ2-6; D could derive from TRBD1 or TRBD2 (6 bases each). V was trimmed by 1 base and J by 0 bases, leaving 19 bases between them. This CDR3 is built from 20 residues. Per germline, CDR1 SGHTA and CDR2 FQGTGA. CDR3 nucleotides: TGTGCCAGCAGCTTAATCGGGGGACATCGGAAACTCTCTGGGGCCAACGTCCTGACTTTC. It translates to CASSLIGGHRKLSGANVLTF.

This clone was seen just once. V usage is TRBV6-4 and J usage is TRBJ1-1; TRBD1 matches 7 bases. In germline, CDR1 is MRHNA, CDR2 SNTAGT. V shed 2 bases and J 4 bases; nucleotides not matched to a gene: 4. This CDR3 spans 14 amino acids. In DNA form, the CDR3 reads TGTGCCAGCAGTGACGGGACAGAGGGCACTGAAGCTTTCTTT. As protein: CASSDGTEGTEAFF.

V usage is TRBV6-5 and J usage is TRBJ2-3; TRBD2 matches 8 bases. V shed 6 bases and J 4 bases; nucleotides not matched to a gene: 9. Germline V gene lookup returns CDR1 MNHEY and CDR2 SVGAGI. This CDR3 is built from 15 residues. CDR3 in amino acids: CASSPLAGGSDTQYF. CDR3 DNA sequence: TGTGCCAGCAGCCCCCTGGCGGGAGGTTCAGATACGCAGTATTTT.

The chain employs TRBV6-5 and TRBJ1-3; the match to TRBD1 covers 7 bases. CDR3 length: 14 amino acids. Germline V CDR1 and CDR2: MNHEY, SVGAGI. V lost 6 bases and J lost 7; bases outside the gene matches: 9. CDR3: CASRRQGGTNTIYF. CDR3 coding DNA: TGTGCCAGCAGAAGACAGGGTGGTACGAACACCATATATTTT.

The rearrangement uses TRBV5-5 and TRBJ2-2; 9 bases align to TRBD1. Trimming removed 5 bases from V and 6 bases from J; junction bases left unmatched: 5. Looked up from germline, CDR1 is SGHKS and CDR2 is YYEKEE (reference sequence). The CDR3 has 14 amino acids. The CDR3 DNA sequence: TGTGCCAGCAGTTACACAGGGGGCCCCGGGGAGCTGTTTTTT. Encoded protein: CASSYTGGPGELFF.

Relative to its sample, this clone is medium-sized. The gene calls are TRBV13 and TRBJ1-5; D unresolved. V lost 0 bases to trimming and J lost 7 bases, with 10 bases between them. CDR1 and CDR2 from the germline V gene are PRHDT and FYEKMQ (reference sequence). This CDR3 contains 14 residues. The CDR3 DNA follows: TGTGCCAGCAGCTTAGGCAGCCGGGGACAGCCCCAGCATTTT. Amino acids: CASSLGSRGQPQHF.

The rearrangement links TRBV19 to TRBJ1-3; D not certain. Per germline, CDR1 LNHDA and CDR2 SQIVND (reference sequence). The V and J ends lost 10 bases and 0 bases respectively, with 4 bases between them. CDR3 length equals 11 residues. The CDR3: CATSSGNTIYF. The CDR3 DNA sequence: TGTGCCACAAGCTCTGGAAACACCATATATTTT.

The J gene is TRBJ2-7, the V gene TRBV5-8, with D hard to call. The CDR3 runs 15 residues. Germline lookup yields CDR1 SGHTS and CDR2 YDEGEE. V lost 1 base to trimming and J lost 6 bases, with 17 bases between them. CDR3 protein: CASSLSPGLPPEQYF. The CDR3 DNA is TGTGCCAGCAGCTTGAGTCCGGGTCTGCCTCCCGAGCAGTACTTC.

This chain joins TRBV4-1 and TRBJ2-2; TRBD2 matches 7 bases. This CDR3 is built from 17 residues. With 1 base clipped from V and 0 bases from J, the junction kept 5 bases outside the gene matches. Germline loops: CDR1 MGHRA, CDR2 YSYEKL. Here the CDR3 reads CASSQAPSGTNTGELFF. The CDR3 DNA follows: TGCGCCAGCAGCCAAGCCCCAAGCGGGACGAACACCGGGGAGCTGTTTTTT.

This rearrangement joins TRBV11-1 to TRBJ2-1, with TRBD2 as a possible D gene (6 bases). The CDR3 has 15 amino acids. Trimming shortened V by 9 bases and J by 2 bases, and 17 bases separated the two germline ends. Germline CDR1 is SGHAT and CDR2 is FQDESV (reference sequence). The CDR3 DNA sequence: TGTGCCAGTTCTCTCCCGGGAGCTGCCTACAATGAGCAGTTCTTC. It is translated as CASSLPGAAYNEQFF.

The genes are TRBV18 and TRBJ2-3; D not certain. The CDR3 has 12 amino acids. Germline V gene sequence: CDR1 KGHSH, CDR2 LQKENI. The ends were cut back, 1 base at V and 6 bases at J, with 5 bases in the middle. As DNA, the CDR3 is TGTGCCAGCTCACCACGGCTGGATACGCAGTATTTT. Translated, it gives CASSPRLDTQYF.

The V call is TRBV28, the J call TRBJ2-1, with 8 bases that match TRBD1. With 5 bases clipped from V and 7 bases from J, the junction kept 10 bases outside the gene matches. This CDR3 has 15 amino acids. CDR1 is MDHEN and CDR2 is SYDVKM in the germline V gene. The CDR3 reads CASSGEDRVRNEQFF. The CDR3 nucleotides read TGTGCCAGCAGTGGAGAGGACAGGGTGAGGAATGAGCAGTTCTTC.

The J gene is TRBJ2-3, the V gene TRBV7-9; the match to TRBD2 covers 14 bases. The CDR3 covers 16 residues. Trimming at V came to 5 bases and at J to 9 bases, leaving 10 bases not matched to a gene. Germline-derived CDR1 and CDR2 are SEHNR and FQNEAQ (reference sequence). DNA for the CDR3: TGTGCCAGCAGCCCTCGGGGGACTAGCGGGAGTAGAACGCAGTATTTT. It specifies CASSPRGTSGSRTQYF.

The V call is TRBV28, the J call TRBJ2-1; D is unresolved. CDR3 length equals 16 residues. The germline CDR1 and CDR2 sequences are MDHEN and SYDVKM. V lost 6 bases to trimming and J lost 0 bases, with 15 bases between them. CDR3 coding DNA: TGTGCCAGCAGCCCGATAGGCGCCAGCTCCTACAATGAGCAGTTCTTC. Its translation: CASSPIGASSYNEQFF.

J is TRBJ1-2 and V is TRBV5-1; D is unresolved. V lost 2 bases, J lost 2 bases, and 4 bases lay in between. The germline gives CDR1 SGHRS, CDR2 YFSETQ. This CDR3 is 12 amino acids long. The CDR3 spells CASSFTNYGYTF. The CDR3 region has the DNA TGCGCCAGCAGCTTCACCAACTATGGCTACACCTTC. The entire variable domain, with the rest obtained from reference TRBV5-1 and TRBJ1-2, is as follows: KAGVTQTPRYLIKTRGQQVTLSCSPISGHRSVSWYQQTPGQGLQFLFEYFSETQRNKGNFPGRFSGRQFSNSRSEMNVSTLELGDSALYLCASSFTNYGYTFGSGTRLTVV.

This chain uses TRBV28 with TRBJ1-2; D unclear. This CDR3 has 14 residues. Germline V gene sequence: CDR1 MDHEN, CDR2 SYDVKM. Trimming shortened V by 0 bases and J by 7 bases, and 12 bases separated the two germline ends. CDR3 bases: TGTGCCAGCAGTTTATGGGCCGATTCTCGTGGCTACACCTTC. It is translated as CASSLWADSRGYTF.